Shown below are 10 T cell receptor beta chains from a single sample sequenced in a study of radiotherapy plus CTLA-4 blockade in lung cancer. Sequenced by immunoSEQ multiplex PCR; TCRdb stores in-frame clones only, minus some. This table has 40,000 to 55,000 clones, around 77% appearing once. Sequenced here: peripheral blood, sampled from a patient treated with radiotherapy plus ipilimumab. These receptors were taken from a human donor with non-small cell lung cancer whose response to radiotherapy plus ipilimumab could not be evaluated.

This sequence joins TRBV11-3 and TRBJ1-1; a possible D gene is TRBD1 (6 bases). CDR3 length: 14 amino acids. The V and J ends lost 2 bases and 5 bases respectively, with 12 bases between them. Germline assignment: CDR1 SGHNT and CDR2 YENEEA. The CDR3 DNA reads TGTGCCAGCAGCTTACTAGGGGGGGAGACTGAAGCTTTCTTT. Translated: CASSLLGGETEAFF.

J is TRBJ2-2 and V is TRBV4-2; D is perhaps TRBD2 (6 bases). Trimming pared 3 bases from V and 5 bases from J, leaving 16 bases between. Germline loops: CDR1 LGHNA, CDR2 YNFKEQ. There are 16 residues in the CDR3. The CDR3 DNA reads as TGTGCCAGCAGCCACCATATGGGGGGAAGAACCGGGGAGCTGTTTTTT. Its translation: CASSHHMGGRTGELFF.

The chain joins TRBV29-1 to TRBJ1-1; 7 positions agree with TRBD1. Germline trimming cut 7 bases from V and 1 base from J; bases unmatched to any gene: 6. This CDR3 has 13 amino acids. Germline V gene sequence: CDR1 SQVTM, CDR2 ANQGSEA. The CDR3 sequence: CSGLQGPNTEAFF. The CDR3 region has the DNA TGCAGCGGTCTACAGGGGCCGAACACTGAAGCTTTCTTT. Looking up the rest from reference TRBV29-1 and TRBJ1-1 gives the full variable domain: SAVISQKPSRDICQRGTSLTIQCQVDSQVTMMFWYRQQPGQSLTLIATANQGSEATYESGFVIDKFPISRPNLTFSTLTVSNMSPEDSSIYLCSGLQGPNTEAFFGQGTRLTVV.

This chain links TRBV28 with TRBJ1-1; TRBD1 aligns across 7 bases. The germline gives CDR1 MDHEN, CDR2 SYDVKM. This CDR3 spans 16 amino acids. The J segment lost 6 bases and the V segment lost 6 bases, leaving 16 bases of the junction unmatched. The CDR3 reads CASSRFLDAQGAEAFF. The CDR3 bases are TGTGCCAGCAGCCGATTCCTGGACGCCCAGGGGGCTGAAGCTTTCTTT. Combining the CDR3 with reference TRBV28 and TRBJ1-1 gives the whole variable domain DVKVTQSSRYLVKRTGEKVFLECVQDMDHENMFWYRQDPGLGLRLIYFSYDVKMKEKGDIPEGYSVSREKKERFSLILESASTNQTSMYLCASSRFLDAQGAEAFFGQGTRLTVV.

J is TRBJ2-7 and V is TRBV7-9; 9 nucleotides align to TRBD2. V lost 5 bases and J lost 2; bases outside the gene matches: 10. The CDR3 spans 16 residues. Germline CDR1 and CDR2: SEHNR and FQNEAQ (reference sequence). The CDR3 reads CASSPDIAGAAYEQYF. Here the CDR3 DNA reads TGTGCCAGCAGCCCAGACATAGCGGGAGCGGCCTACGAGCAGTACTTC.

This clone was detected once. The chain joins TRBV30 to TRBJ2-5, with a possible D match to TRBD1 (6 bases). Germline lookup yields CDR1 GTSNPN and CDR2 SVGIG (reference sequence). Trimming cost V 2 bases and J 5 bases, with 12 bases left between them. The length of the CDR3 is 13 residues. The DNA for the CDR3 is TGTGCCTGGAGTAGGGGGTTCGGGGAGACCCAGTACTTC. Its translation: CAWSRGFGETQYF.

This chain connects TRBV5-6 to TRBJ1-6; no clear D. The CDR3 runs to 18 residues. Germline assignment: CDR1 SGHDT and CDR2 YYEEEE. V dropped 5 bases and J dropped 0 bases, with 18 bases sitting between them. This chain's CDR3 is CASSRGARPSSYNSPLHF. The CDR3 DNA reads as TGTGCCAGCAGTCGGGGAGCCCGACCGAGCTCCTATAATTCACCCCTCCACTTT.

The chain links TRBV2 to TRBJ2-7; D remains ambiguous. With 3 bases removed from V and 2 bases from J, the gap between germline ends came to 20 bases. The V gene's germline CDR1 is SNHLY and CDR2 FYNNEI. The CDR3 totals 17 residues. This CDR3 reads CASSDQTYFSIPYEQYF. In DNA, the CDR3 is TGTGCCAGCAGTGACCAGACATACTTTAGTATTCCCTACGAGCAGTACTTC.

The V gene is TRBV6-5, the J gene TRBJ1-2; 12 bases map to TRBD1. The CDR3 is 14 residues long. Germline V gives CDR1 MNHEY, CDR2 SVGAGI. V was pared by 5 bases and J by 6 bases, with 4 bases of the junction left unmatched. CDR3 region: CASSTGQGANGYTF. Written as DNA, the CDR3 is TGTGCCAGCAGTACGGGACAGGGGGCTAATGGCTACACCTTC.

The chain recombines TRBV4-3 with TRBJ1-4, with 8 bases identical to TRBD1. V was clipped by 6 bases and J by 4 bases; unmatched bases: 13. CDR3 length: 17 amino acids. CDR1 LGHNA and CDR2 YSLEER come from the germline V gene. This chain's CDR3 is CASSPRPGGDGNEKLFF. The CDR3 DNA follows: TGCGCCAGCAGTCCCAGACCAGGGGGCGATGGTAATGAAAAACTGTTTTTT.